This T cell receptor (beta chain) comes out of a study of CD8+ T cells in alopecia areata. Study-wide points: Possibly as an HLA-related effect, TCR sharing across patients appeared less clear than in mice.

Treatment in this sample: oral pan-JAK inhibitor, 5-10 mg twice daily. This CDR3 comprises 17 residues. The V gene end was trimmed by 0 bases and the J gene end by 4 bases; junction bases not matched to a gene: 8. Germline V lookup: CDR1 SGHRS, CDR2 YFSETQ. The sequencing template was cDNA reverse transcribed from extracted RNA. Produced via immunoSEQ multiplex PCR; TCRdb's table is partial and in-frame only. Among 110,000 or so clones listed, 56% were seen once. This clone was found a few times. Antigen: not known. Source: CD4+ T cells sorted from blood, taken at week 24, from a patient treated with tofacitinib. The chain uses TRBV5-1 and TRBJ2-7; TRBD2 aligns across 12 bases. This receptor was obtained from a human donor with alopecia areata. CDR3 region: CASSLVRTSGVSYEQYF. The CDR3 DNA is TGCGCCAGCAGCTTGGTTCGGACTAGCGGGGTCTCTTACGAGCAGTACTTC. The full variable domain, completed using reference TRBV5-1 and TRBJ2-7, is KAGVTQTPRYLIKTRGQQVTLSCSPISGHRSVSWYQQTPGQGLQFLFEYFSETQRNKGNFPGRFSGRQFSNSRSEMNVSTLELGDSALYLCASSLVRTSGVSYEQYFGPGTRLTVT.